One and the same sample provided the 20 T cell receptor beta chains below, sequenced in a study of molecular identifiers for immune sequencing clone quantification. One entry per CDR3 protein results from TCRdb running MiXCR on the PCR reads. The table has about half a million distinct CDR3 sequences, around 21% seen once. Sequences were obtained from naive CD8+ T cells from blood, with Jurkat cell RNA spiked in. The subset: FACS-sorted CD8+CD4-CCR7+CD45RA+ naive T cells. Receptor source: a human donor in good health. Some libraries in this study had Jurkat cell RNA spiked in.

The V call is TRBV6-2 or TRBV6-3, the J call TRBJ2-7; 12 bases line up with TRBD2. The J segment lost 1 base and the V segment lost 1 base, leaving 11 bases of the junction unmatched. CDR1 and CDR2 (germline): MNHEY, SVGEGT. The length of the CDR3 is 19 residues. Written as DNA, the CDR3 is TGTGCCAGCAGTTACTGGGTTGAAGACGGGACTAGCGGGTCCTACGAGCAGTACTTC. Protein product: CASSYWVEDGTSGSYEQYF.

This clonotype was detected many times. This chain connects TRBV4-1 to TRBJ1-5, with D unresolved. This CDR3 region has 15 residues. The V end lost 4 bases, the J end lost 1 base, and 11 bases lay between the germline ends. CDR1 is MGHRA and CDR2 is YSYEKL in the germline V gene. CDR3 sequence reads: CASSPTGISNQPQHF. The CDR3 nucleotides are TGCGCCAGCAGCCCCACTGGGATAAGCAATCAGCCCCAGCATTTT.

The chain carries TRBV5-6 and TRBJ2-5; TRBD1 matches 8 bases. The germline gives CDR1 SGHDT, CDR2 YYEEEE. V dropped 0 bases and J dropped 7; count of bases not matched to a gene: 8. This CDR3 region has 15 residues. CDR3 DNA: TGTGCCAGCAGCTTGGTAGGCAGGGGGCACGGGACCCAGTACTTC. It yields the protein CASSLVGRGHGTQYF. The full variable domain, its missing parts supplied by reference TRBV5-6 and TRBJ2-5, is DAGVTQSPTHLIKTRGQQVTLRCSPKSGHDTVSWYQQALGQGPQFIFQYYEEEERQRGNFPDRFSGHQFPNYSSELNVNALLLGDSALYLCASSLVGRGHGTQYFGPGTRLLVL.

This chain connects TRBV20-1 to TRBJ2-7; maybe TRBD2 (5 bases). CDR3 length: 13 amino acids. CDR1 is DFQATT, CDR2 SNEGSKA, per germline (reference sequence). Trimming pared 2 bases from V and 3 bases from J, leaving 11 bases between. In DNA form, the CDR3 reads TGCAGTGCTAGAAAGGCGGGTTTCTACGAGCAGTACTTC. This gives the protein CSARKAGFYEQYF.

In this sample, this clonotype turned up many times. The chain links TRBV6-2 or TRBV6-3 to TRBJ2-6; D is unresolved. The CDR3 sequence is 14 residues long. Trimming left V 7 bases short and J 2 bases short, with 9 bases between. The germline V gene encodes CDR1 MNHEY and CDR2 SVGEGT. This CDR3 reads CASTLFPGANVLTF. CDR3 DNA: TGTGCCAGCACCCTATTCCCTGGGGCCAACGTCCTGACTTTC.

As to this clonotype: A much larger clone is a single base away; this may be a read error. The chain's CDR3 is CPSTPGTRSNTEAFF. In DNA form, the CDR3 reads TGTCCCAGTACACCGGGGACGAGGAGTAACACTGAAGCTTTCTTT. V usage is TRBV19 and J usage is TRBJ1-1, with a weak D call TRBD1 (5 bases). Looked up from germline, CDR1 is LNHDA and CDR2 is SQIVND (reference sequence). This CDR3 has 15 amino acids.

This clonotype was recorded many times. The chain is built from TRBV28 and TRBJ2-4; no reliable D call. Germline loops: CDR1 MDHEN, CDR2 SYDVKM. This CDR3 comprises 16 residues. The V gene lost 6 bases and the J gene lost 0 bases, with 15 bases spanning the gap. The CDR3 is CASSPSFTLAKNIQYF. The CDR3, as DNA: TGTGCCAGCAGCCCTTCCTTTACCTTAGCCAAAAACATTCAGTACTTC.

There are a few counts of this clonotype. V and J are TRBV5-4 and TRBJ2-5, with TRBD1 as a possible D gene (5 bases). CDR1 is SGHNT and CDR2 is YYREEE in the germline V gene (reference sequence). The V and J ends lost 1 base and 5 bases respectively, with 15 bases between them. The CDR3 contains 15 residues. CDR3 region: CASSLQGTLLETQYF. In DNA form, the CDR3 reads TGTGCCAGCAGCTTGCAGGGCACCCTTTTGGAGACCCAGTACTTC.

The chain employs TRBV6-2 or TRBV6-3 and TRBJ1-6; 9 bases match TRBD1. Germline values: CDR1 MNHEY, CDR2 SVGEGT. The CDR3 is 14 amino acids. The V segment lost 6 bases and the J segment 10 bases; nucleotides outside the gene matches: 7. The CDR3 sequence is CASRATGGGSPLHF. The CDR3 region has the DNA TGTGCCAGCAGGGCTACAGGGGGCGGATCACCCCTCCACTTT.

This clonotype occurred a few times. V usage is TRBV28 and J usage is TRBJ1-2; no definite D call. Trimming took off 3 bases at V and 4 bases at J, with 12 bases between the two ends. In germline, CDR1 is MDHEN, CDR2 SYDVKM. The CDR3 runs to 14 residues. The CDR3 region is CASSFGPDGYGYTF. In DNA, the CDR3 is TGTGCCAGCAGTTTCGGACCGGACGGCTATGGCTACACCTTC.

This clonotype has a count of ten or more. The genes are TRBV28 and TRBJ1-5, with D perhaps TRBD1 (6 bases). The CDR3 covers 15 residues. Germline V lookup: CDR1 MDHEN, CDR2 SYDVKM. V was clipped by 3 bases and J by 6 bases, with 15 bases between them. CDR3 bases: TGTGCCAGCAGTTTTAGGGGGGAAATCGGTCAGCCCCAGCATTTT. Protein product: CASSFRGEIGQPQHF.

This chain joins TRBV12-3 or TRBV12-4 and TRBJ2-1; D is perhaps TRBD1 (5 bases). The germline V and J ends were trimmed by 7 bases and 6 bases, with 22 bases remaining between them. CDR3 length equals 16 residues. The CDR3 coding sequence is TGTGCCAGCACCGTAGCTAGGGGAATAGTAGTCAATGAGCAGTTCTTC. This gives the protein CASTVARGIVVNEQFF.

This clonotype was observed at least ten times. CDR3 nucleotides: TGTGCCAGCAGTCGAGGGGGATCTAGCACAGATACGCAGTATTTT. The encoded protein is CASSRGGSSTDTQYF. The chain combines TRBV6-5 with TRBJ2-3, with D possibly being TRBD1 (6 bases). CDR3 size: 15 residues. With 5 bases removed from V and 0 bases from J, the gap between germline ends came to 12 bases. CDR1 is MNHEY and CDR2 is SVGAGI in the germline V gene.

This clonotype appeared many times. CDR3 residues: CASSLFGGEETQYF. In nucleotides, the CDR3 is TGTGCCAGCAGTTTATTTGGGGGAGAAGAGACCCAGTACTTC. V and J are TRBV27 and TRBJ2-5; the D gene could be TRBD1 or TRBD2 (5 bases each). V was pared by 1 base and J by 3 bases, with 9 bases between. Germline CDR1 is MNHEY and CDR2 is SMNVEV (reference sequence). The CDR3 covers 14 residues.

With respect to this clonotype: A clone one base away is much larger, so this may be a read error. The final CDR3 position lacks the conserved phenylalanine or tryptophan, pointing to a likely read error. The rearrangement uses TRBV4-3 and TRBJ2-7; 16 bases are a match to TRBD2. Germline V CDR1 and CDR2: LGHNA, YSLEER. The CDR3 covers 16 residues. With 0 bases clipped from V and 7 bases from J, the junction kept 3 bases outside the gene matches. The CDR3 sequence is CASSQDPGLAGGEQYL. The CDR3 region has the DNA TGCGCCAGCAGCCAAGATCCGGGACTAGCGGGGGGGGAGCAGTACCTC.

This clonotype was recorded once. A much bigger clone sits one base away, suggesting this may be a read error. The CDR3 protein is CASSTLWGMVENIQYF. The DNA for the CDR3 is TGTGCCAGCAGCACCCTCTGGGGGATGGTAGAAAACATTCAGTACTTC. The chain joins TRBV28 to TRBJ2-4; possibly TRBD1 or TRBD2 for D (5 bases each). Germline V gene sequence: CDR1 MDHEN, CDR2 SYDVKM. The V and J ends lost 6 bases and 5 bases respectively, with 20 bases between them. The CDR3 is 16 residues long. Supplemented by reference TRBV28 and TRBJ2-4, the full variable domain reads DVKVTQSSRYLVKRTGEKVFLECVQDMDHENMFWYRQDPGLGLRLIYFSYDVKMKEKGDIPEGYSVSREKKERFSLILESASTNQTSMYLCASSTLWGMVENIQYFGAGTRLSVL.

This clonotype has at least ten counts. V and J are TRBV12-3 or TRBV12-4 and TRBJ2-4; D is perhaps TRBD1 or TRBD2 (5 bases each). V was pared by 4 bases and J by 7 bases, with 29 bases between. The CDR3 covers 19 residues. The CDR3 sequence: CASSSLSEDRAERDNIQYF. DNA for the CDR3: TGTGCCAGCAGTTCTCTTTCGGAGGACCGGGCCGAGAGGGACAACATTCAGTACTTC.

The chain links TRBV19 to TRBJ2-5; perhaps D is TRBD1 or TRBD2 (5 bases each). Germline V gene data show CDR1 as LNHDA and CDR2 as SQIVND (reference sequence). The CDR3 loop spans 15 amino acids. Deletions cut 3 bases from V and 0 bases from J, with 11 bases between. CDR3 in DNA: TGTGCCAGTAGTATGACGGGGACGTACCAAGAGACCCAGTACTTC. Amino acids: CASSMTGTYQETQYF.

The chain recombines TRBV5-8 with TRBJ1-5, with 12 nucleotides matching TRBD1. The CDR3 contains 19 residues. CDR1 is SGHTS, CDR2 YDEGEE, per germline. The ends lost 2 bases at V and 5 bases at J; junction bases unmatched: 14. CDR3 sequence: CASSFTGGTGGRNDQPQHF. CDR3 coding DNA: TGTGCCAGCAGCTTCACGGGGGGGACAGGGGGCCGGAACGATCAGCCCCAGCATTTT.

The sample holds a few counts of this clonotype. The V and J genes are TRBV19 and TRBJ2-7; 7 bases align to TRBD1. The germline V gene has CDR1 LNHDA and CDR2 SQIVND (reference sequence). With V trimmed by 7 bases and J by 0 bases, 6 bases remained unmatched. The CDR3 extends over 14 amino acids. CDR3 region: CASKGQESSYEQYF. DNA of the CDR3: TGTGCCAGTAAAGGACAGGAAAGCTCCTACGAGCAGTACTTC.